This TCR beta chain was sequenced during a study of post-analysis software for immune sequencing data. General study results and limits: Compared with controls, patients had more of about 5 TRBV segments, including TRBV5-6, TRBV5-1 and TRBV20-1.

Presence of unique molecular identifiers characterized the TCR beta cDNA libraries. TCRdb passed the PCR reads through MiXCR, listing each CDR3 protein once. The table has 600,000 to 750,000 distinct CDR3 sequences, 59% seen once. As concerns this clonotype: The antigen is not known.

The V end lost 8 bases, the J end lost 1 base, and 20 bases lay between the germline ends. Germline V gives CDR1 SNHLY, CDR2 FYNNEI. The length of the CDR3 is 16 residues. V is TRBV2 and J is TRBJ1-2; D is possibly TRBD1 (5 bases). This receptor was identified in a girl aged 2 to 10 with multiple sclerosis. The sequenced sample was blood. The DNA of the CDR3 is TGTGCCAGCGGGGGGGTAAGAACTCGGATTAACTATGGCTACACCTTC. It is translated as CASGGVRTRINYGYTF. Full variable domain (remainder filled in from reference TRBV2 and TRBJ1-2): EPEVTQTPSHQVTQMGQEVILRCVPISNHLYFYWYRQILGQKVEFLVSFYNNEISEKSEIFDDQFSVERPDGSNFTLKIRSTKLEDSAMYFCASGGVRTRINYGYTFGSGTRLTVV.